The 10 T cell receptor beta chains reported below all come from one sample, sequenced in a study of identical twins. Using its own MiXCR run on the 5' RACE reads, TCRdb lists one record per CDR3 protein. The sample lists hundreds of thousands of distinct CDR3 sequences, around 9.7% occurring once. The same data also went into a second study, on yellow fever vaccine responses in identical twins.

The specimen was CD8+ T cells sorted from blood. The receptors stem from a woman between 18 and 29 years old in good health.

The genes are TRBV10-3 and TRBJ2-7; D may be TRBD2 (6 bases). CDR1 ENHRY and CDR2 SYGVKD come from the germline V gene. CDR3 length: 15 residues. V was cut by 2 bases and J by 2 bases, with 13 bases left in between. The CDR3 DNA is TGTGCCATCAGTGAGGGGGGTAGCGGAGCCTACGAGCAGTACTTC. It encodes CAISEGGSGAYEQYF.

Many counts were recorded for this clonotype. The genes are TRBV5-6 and TRBJ1-1, with D tentatively TRBD1 (5 bases). The germline gives CDR1 SGHDT, CDR2 YYEEEE. This CDR3 region has 11 residues. Trimming removed 4 bases from V and 8 bases from J, with 9 bases in between. CDR3 bases: TGTGCCAGCAGCGCTCAGGGCGAAGCTTTCTTT. It translates to CASSAQGEAFF.

In DNA, the CDR3 is TGCGCCAGCAGCCAAATAGCGGGGTACGAGCAGTTCTTC. It encodes CASSQIAGYEQFF. The chain recombines TRBV4-1 with TRBJ2-1; 8 bases map to TRBD2. The germline CDR1 and CDR2 sequences are MGHRA and YSYEKL. With V trimmed by 2 bases and J by 10 bases, 4 bases remained unmatched. The CDR3 loop spans 13 amino acids.

This clonotype was detected ten times or more. This rearrangement joins TRBV4-3 to TRBJ1-5, with 7 bases identical to TRBD1. V lost 0 bases to trimming and J lost 6 bases; unmatched junction nucleotides: 8. Germline CDR1 reads LGHNA; CDR2 reads YSLEER. This CDR3 spans 16 amino acids. CDR3 DNA sequence: TGCGCCAGCAGCCAAGATCGACGGACAGGAGGTCAGCCCCAGCATTTT. Translation: CASSQDRRTGGQPQHF.

This clonotype was observed a few times. The rearrangement links TRBV12-3 or TRBV12-4 to TRBJ2-1, with 8 bases lining up with TRBD2. V lost 5 bases to trimming and J lost 7 bases; unmatched junction nucleotides: 10. The CDR3 covers 15 residues. CDR3 residues: CASSHGTRLWNEQFF. The CDR3 DNA sequence: TGTGCCAGCAGTCACGGGACTAGACTCTGGAATGAGCAGTTCTTC.

The rearrangement links TRBV20-1 to TRBJ2-7; TRBD2 matches 10 bases. V gave up 6 bases and J gave up 6 bases; unmatched junction bases: 14. Germline CDR1 and CDR2: DFQATT and SNEGSKA (reference sequence). CDR3 size: 15 residues. The CDR3 nucleotides read TGCAGTGCCCTCTGGGTTCTAGCGGGAGTAGGCGAGCAGTACTTC. Protein product: CSALWVLAGVGEQYF.

This clonotype occurred a few times. This chain uses TRBV9 with TRBJ2-3, with 10 nucleotides matching TRBD1. CDR3 size: 16 residues. Germline V gene data show CDR1 as SGDLS and CDR2 as YYNGEE. With 0 bases clipped from V and 6 bases from J, the junction kept 7 bases outside the gene matches. Here the CDR3 reads CASSVEGTGARDTQYF. The CDR3 DNA is TGTGCCAGCAGCGTAGAAGGGACAGGGGCGAGGGATACGCAGTATTTT. Supplemented by reference TRBV9 and TRBJ2-3, the full variable domain reads DSGVTQTPKHLITATGQRVTLRCSPRSGDLSVYWYQQSLDQGLQFLIQYYNGEERAKGNILERFSAQQFPDLHSELNLSSLELGDSALYFCASSVEGTGARDTQYFGPGTRLTVL.

Comment on this clonotype: One end of the junction is discordant with germline, which a read error may explain. V gene TRBV25-1 combines with J gene TRBJ2-7; no reliable D call. The germline V gene encodes CDR1 MGHDK and CDR2 SYGVNS. The CDR3 consists of 13 residues. CDR3 DNA sequence: TGTACCAGCACGGACGACGACTCCTACGAGCAGTACTTC. Translation: CTSTDDDSYEQYF.

This clonotype occurred many times. The chain recombines TRBV5-1 with TRBJ2-1; D not resolved. The CDR3 length is 18 residues. V lost 4 bases and J 0 bases, leaving 20 bases between the germline ends. The germline gives CDR1 SGHRS, CDR2 YFSETQ. This chain's CDR3 is CASSNTAFPYSSYNEQFF. CDR3 sequence (DNA): TGCGCCAGCAGCAATACGGCTTTCCCTTATAGCTCCTACAATGAGCAGTTCTTC.

This clonotype was seen ten or more times. The genes are TRBV7-9 and TRBJ2-6, with D possibly being TRBD1 (5 bases). V was clipped by 1 base and J by 0 bases, with 7 bases between them. The germline V gene encodes CDR1 SEHNR and CDR2 FQNEAQ (reference sequence). The CDR3 is 16 amino acids. The CDR3 sequence: CASSLGGASGANVLTF. The CDR3 coding sequence is TGTGCCAGCAGCTTAGGTGGGGCCTCTGGGGCCAACGTCCTGACTTTC.